The rows below give T cell receptor beta chains drawn from one sample of a study of CD8 T cells in Susac syndrome. TCRdb ran MiXCR on the immunoSEQ multiplex PCR reads and lists one entry per CDR3 protein. The data hold around 120,000 distinct CDR3 sequences, with around 92% observed a single time. Sequences were obtained from CD4+ T cells from PBMCs. These receptor sequences come from a human donor with multiple sclerosis. Each CDR3 is given with its conserved first and last residue. The D gene is left open where the match is weak. Rows may omit the clone size; those that give it use once, few, many or a size class.

j_call d_call v_call clone_size cdr3_nt cdr3_aa
TRBJ1-1 - TRBV6-2/TRBV6-3 - TGTGCCAGCAGTTTTAAGGTGAACACTGAAGCTTTCTTT CASSFKVNTEAFF
TRBJ1-2 - TRBV5-1 - TGCGCCAGCAGCCCGGACGGAAACTATGGCTACACCTTC CASSPDGNYGYTF
TRBJ1-2 - TRBV4-1 - TGCGCCAGCACGGACAGATTCTATGGCTACACCTTC CASTDRFYGYTF
TRBJ1-3 - TRBV14 - TGTGCCAGCAGCCAAGGGACTCTATCTGGAAACACCATATATTTT CASSQGTLSGNTIYF
TRBJ1-1 - TRBV7-9 - TGTGCCAGCAGCTTTTCGGTTGGGAACACTGAAGCTTTCTTT CASSFSVGNTEAFF
TRBJ1-2 - TRBV7-9 - TGTGCCAGCAGCTTAGCGTTGGGAGGGGGAATAGATGGCTACACCTTC CASSLALGGGIDGYTF
TRBJ1-1 - TRBV4-1 - TGCGCCAGCAGCCACACAGGGAGGTACGCTGAAGCTTTCTTT CASSHTGRYAEAFF
TRBJ1-4 - TRBV29-1 - TGCATCAGCTCCGTAGGGGAAAAACTGTTTTTT CISSVGEKLFF
TRBJ2-6 - TRBV6-5 once TGTGCCAGCAGTCGACGGCACTCTGGGGCCAACGTCCTGACTTTC CASSRRHSGANVLTF
TRBJ2-5 - TRBV3-1 - TGTGCCAGCAGAGGCCCCAGCCAAGAGACCCAGTACTTC CASRGPSQETQYF
TRBJ1-2 TRBD1 TRBV18 - TGTGCCAGCTCACCACCATCGGGACAGGCGAACTATGGCTACACCTTC CASSPPSGQANYGYTF
TRBJ1-2 - TRBV5-1 - TGCGCCAGCAGCTTGGACGTCTATGGCTACACCTTC CASSLDVYGYTF
TRBJ1-1 - TRBV6-5 once TGTGCCAGCAGTTATCAAGAGGCGAACACTGAAGCTTTCTTT CASSYQEANTEAFF
TRBJ2-1 TRBD1 TRBV12-3/TRBV12-4 - TGTGCCAGCAGTTCCCGACAGGGGGAGGTAAATGAGCAGTTCTTC CASSSRQGEVNEQFF
TRBJ1-1 TRBD1 TRBV18 - TGTGCCAGCTCACCGATTCGACAGGGGGCGATCACTGAAGCTTTCTTT CASSPIRQGAITEAFF
TRBJ2-3 - TRBV20-1 once TGCAGTGCTAGTGGGAGCACAGATACGCAGTATTTT CSASGSTDTQYF
TRBJ1-2 TRBD1 TRBV3-1 - TGTGCCAGCAGTCTCACAGGGGGTGGCTACACCTTC CASSLTGGGYTF
TRBJ1-1 - TRBV12-3/TRBV12-4 - TGTGCCAGCGGCGTAGCTGGGACGAGCACTGAAGCTTTCTTT CASGVAGTSTEAFF
TRBJ2-1 - TRBV21-1 - TGTGCCAGCAGCTCCCAGGGGGGCGAGCAGTTCTTC CASSSQGGEQFF
TRBJ2-4 - TRBV6-5 once TGTGCCAGCAGTTATGGGGGCCATGGCAAAAACATTCAGTACTTC CASSYGGHGKNIQYF
TRBJ2-5 TRBD2 TRBV14 - TGTGCCAGCAGCCAAGCCCGACTAGCCATTGGGGAAGAGACCCAGTACTTC CASSQARLAIGEETQYF
TRBJ1-4 - TRBV20-1 - TGCAGTGCTAGTTCCTTTTCACAGACCGCTGGTGAAAAACTGTTTTTT CSASSFSQTAGEKLFF
TRBJ2-7 TRBD2 TRBV5-1 - TGCGCCAGCAGTCCGTTAGCGGGATCTTCGAGCTCCTACGAGCAGTACTTC CASSPLAGSSSSYEQYF
TRBJ2-6 TRBD1 TRBV5-6 - TGTGCCAGCAGCTTGGGTCAGGGGGCTACCGGGGCCAACGTCCTGACTTTC CASSLGQGATGANVLTF
TRBJ2-7 - TRBV3-1 once TGTGCCAGCAGCCAAAGCACGCGCGAGCAGTACTTC CASSQSTREQYF
TRBJ1-2 TRBD1 TRBV23-1 - TGCGCCAGCAGTCAGGGCAGCCGGGACAGGAGTTTTTCTATGGTCGGCTACACCTTC CASSQGSRDRSFSMVGYTF
TRBJ1-1 - TRBV9 - TGTGCCAGCAGCGTAATGGTTGGGTCTGAAGCTTTCTTT CASSVMVGSEAFF